The 30 T cell receptor beta chains below all came from one sample that was sequenced in a study of T cell changes during pregnancy in multiple sclerosis. This table comes from immunoSEQ multiplex PCR, and its TCRdb copy is limited to in-frame clones, with some not included. The sample lists 25,000 to 30,000 clones; approximately 94% were seen once. Material: CD4+ T cells from peripheral blood mononuclear cells, obtained after pregnancy. The source of these receptors is a female donor with multiple sclerosis, enrolled in a pregnancy study.

The chain employs TRBV29-1 and TRBJ1-6; 8 bases fit TRBD1. Germline CDR1 reads SQVTM; CDR2 reads ANQGSEA. The CDR3 is 13 residues long. V gave up 6 bases and J gave up 6 bases; unmatched junction bases: 4. CDR3 sequence (DNA): TGCAGCGTGTGGCAGGGGGCTAATTCACCCCTCCACTTT. Its translation is CSVWQGANSPLHF.

The genes are TRBV27 and TRBJ2-3; 14 bases fit TRBD2. V gave up 4 bases and J gave up 2 bases; unmatched junction bases: 5. The CDR3 covers 17 residues. Germline CDR1 reads MNHEY; CDR2 reads SMNVEV (reference sequence). CDR3 nucleotides: TGTGCCAGCAGTTCCAGGACTAGCGGGAGGAACACAGATACGCAGTATTTT. Its translation is CASSSRTSGRNTDTQYF.

The gene calls are TRBV27 and TRBJ2-5; 9 bases align to TRBD2. CDR3 length equals 15 residues. The germline CDR1 and CDR2 sequences are MNHEY and SMNVEV (reference sequence). V dropped 4 bases and J dropped 2; count of bases not matched to a gene: 5. CDR3 coding DNA: TGTGCCAGCAGTTCGCCGGGACTAGCACAAGAGACCCAGTACTTC. It yields the protein CASSSPGLAQETQYF.

The chain combines TRBV29-1 with TRBJ1-5; tentatively, D is TRBD1 (5 bases). Trimming stripped 6 bases from V and 2 bases from J, with 11 bases between. The CDR3 totals 13 residues. Germline V gene sequence: CDR1 SQVTM, CDR2 ANQGSEA. CDR3 sequence (DNA): TGCAGCGTCCGGGACTTTGGCAATCAGCCCCAGCATTTT. This codes for CSVRDFGNQPQHF.

The V call is TRBV6-1, the J call TRBJ2-1, with TRBD2 matching over 12 bases. After removal of 7 bases from V and 5 bases from J, the junction contained 6 bases not matched to a gene. CDR1 and CDR2 (germline): MNHNS, SASEGT. This CDR3 is 15 amino acids long. In DNA, the CDR3 is TGTGCCAGCACCCGGCTAGCGGGGGGGAACAATGAGCAGTTCTTC. Its protein product is CASTRLAGGNNEQFF.

The J gene is TRBJ1-5, the V gene TRBV4-2; D perhaps matches TRBD1 (5 bases). The CDR3 runs 15 residues. From germline, CDR1 is LGHNA and CDR2 YNFKEQ. V was pared by 0 bases and J by 2 bases, with 8 bases between. Written as DNA, the CDR3 is TGTGCCAGCAGCCAAGATACACAGGGCAATCAGCCCCAGCATTTT. Its protein product is CASSQDTQGNQPQHF.

This clone was found once. This chain links TRBV30 with TRBJ2-5; TRBD2 agrees at 8 bases. Germline values: CDR1 GTSNPN, CDR2 SVGIG (reference sequence). V was pared by 3 bases and J by 1 base, with 16 bases of the junction left unmatched. The length of the CDR3 is 18 residues. CDR3 DNA: TGTGCCTGGAGAACGGGGACACGAGGACTAGCAGGCCAAGAGACCCAGTACTTC. Protein sequence: CAWRTGTRGLAGQETQYF.

Concerning this clone: One end of the junction does not line up with germline, which may come from a read error. This sequence joins TRBV7-2 and TRBJ1-5; 7 bases map to TRBD1. CDR3 length: 14 amino acids. CDR1 is SGHTA and CDR2 is FQGNSA in the germline V gene. The DNA of the CDR3 is TGTGCCAGCAGCTACCGACAGGGCAAACAGCCCCAGCATTTT. This codes for CASSYRQGKQPQHF.

The chain recombines TRBV7-2 with TRBJ2-7; D gene unclear. Trimming cost V 5 bases and J 3 bases, with 11 bases left between them. Germline assignment: CDR1 SGHTA and CDR2 FQGNSA. The CDR3 is made up of 13 amino acids. The CDR3 spells CASSTRHNYEQYF. The CDR3 region has the DNA TGTGCCAGCAGCACCAGACACAACTACGAGCAGTACTTC.

The chain recombines TRBV7-2 with TRBJ2-3, with 8 nucleotides matching TRBD2. J gave up 4 bases and V 2 bases, and 2 bases lay outside the gene matches. The CDR3 runs to 14 residues. Germline values: CDR1 SGHTA, CDR2 FQGNSA. CDR3 sequence reads: CASSLNGGADTQYF. The CDR3 nucleotides read TGTGCCAGCAGCTTAAACGGGGGGGCAGATACGCAGTATTTT.

The chain is built from TRBV19 and TRBJ1-4, with TRBD1 matching over 7 bases. The V gene's germline CDR1 is LNHDA and CDR2 SQIVND (reference sequence). This CDR3 comprises 15 residues. The junction had 5 bases not matched to a gene; V was cut back by 5 bases and J by 2 bases. The chain's CDR3 is CASSQDRLTNEKLFF. The CDR3 bases are TGTGCCAGTAGTCAGGACAGGTTGACTAATGAAAAACTGTTTTTT.

The chain links TRBV27 to TRBJ1-4, with 11 bases identical to TRBD1. The CDR3 extends over 15 amino acids. V gave up 7 bases and J gave up 11 bases; unmatched junction bases: 12. Germline loops: CDR1 MNHEY, CDR2 SMNVEV (reference sequence). The CDR3 sequence: CASTPRTGGAGKLFF. CDR3 bases: TGTGCCAGCACCCCCCGGACAGGGGGCGCGGGGAAACTGTTTTTT.

The genes are TRBV4-3 and TRBJ2-3; 8 bases map to TRBD1. This CDR3 spans 14 amino acids. Germline CDR1 is LGHNA and CDR2 is YSLEER. The ends lost 5 bases at V and 3 bases at J; junction bases unmatched: 4. CDR3 loop: CASSMDRVTDTQYF. CDR3 nucleotide sequence: TGCGCCAGCAGCATGGACAGGGTGACAGATACGCAGTATTTT.

The chain couples TRBV19 to TRBJ1-4; D is unclear. The CDR3 is 16 amino acids. The germline gives CDR1 LNHDA, CDR2 SQIVND (reference sequence). Trimming left V 6 bases short and J 6 bases short, with 20 bases between. This CDR3 reads CASSPLTAADYEKLFF. In DNA, the CDR3 is TGTGCCAGTAGCCCCCTTACGGCAGCAGACTATGAAAAACTGTTTTTT. The entire variable domain, with the rest obtained from reference TRBV19 and TRBJ1-4, is as follows: DGGITQSPKYLFRKEGQNVTLSCEQNLNHDAMYWYRQDPGQGLRLIYYSQIVNDFQKGDIAEGYSVSREKKESFPLTVTSAQKNPTAFYLCASSPLTAADYEKLFFGSGTQLSVL.

The V call is TRBV27, the J call TRBJ2-1, with TRBD2 identical over 12 bases. The CDR3 is 16 residues long. After removal of 4 bases from V and 4 bases from J, the junction contained 5 bases not matched to a gene. CDR1 is MNHEY, CDR2 SMNVEV, per germline (reference sequence). CDR3 sequence reads: CASSSGLAGMYNEQFF. CDR3 DNA: TGTGCCAGCAGTTCTGGACTAGCGGGAATGTACAATGAGCAGTTCTTC.

The chain is built from TRBV6-1 and TRBJ2-7; D unclear. CDR1 is MNHNS, CDR2 SASEGT, per germline. Trimming removed 1 base from V and 6 bases from J, with 7 bases in between. CDR3 size: 12 residues. The CDR3, as DNA: TGTGCCAGCAGTGAAGTGGTGAGCGAGCAGTACTTC. It specifies CASSEVVSEQYF.

This chain joins TRBV4-2 and TRBJ2-7, with D uncertain. CDR1 is LGHNA and CDR2 is YNFKEQ in the germline V gene. V was shortened by 0 bases and J by 1 base, with 7 bases between the two germline ends. CDR3 length: 14 amino acids. CDR3 amino acids: CASSQDIQSYEQYF. The CDR3 DNA reads as TGTGCCAGCAGCCAAGATATACAGTCCTACGAGCAGTACTTC.

The chain joins TRBV5-1 to TRBJ2-3; D ambiguous. This CDR3 comprises 13 residues. Trimming left V 1 base short and J 1 base short, with 4 bases between. Germline assignment: CDR1 SGHRS and CDR2 YFSETQ. The CDR3 bases are TGCGCCAGCAGCTTGACTCGCACAGATACGCAGTATTTT. It specifies CASSLTRTDTQYF.

This clone turned up a few times. The chain combines TRBV19 with TRBJ2-7; 9 bases align to TRBD1. The germline CDR1 and CDR2 sequences are LNHDA and SQIVND (reference sequence). The V gene end was trimmed by 7 bases and the J gene end by 1 base; junction bases not matched to a gene: 8. The CDR3 has 15 amino acids. CDR3: CASTPGQGLSYEQYF. The CDR3 DNA reads TGTGCCAGTACCCCGGGACAGGGACTATCCTACGAGCAGTACTTC. Full variable domain (outside the CDR3, taken from reference TRBV19 and TRBJ2-7): DGGITQSPKYLFRKEGQNVTLSCEQNLNHDAMYWYRQDPGQGLRLIYYSQIVNDFQKGDIAEGYSVSREKKESFPLTVTSAQKNPTAFYLCASTPGQGLSYEQYFGPGTRLTVT.

This chain joins TRBV2 and TRBJ2-3; possibly TRBD2 for D (5 bases). This CDR3 is 14 amino acids long. Deletions cut 4 bases from V and 4 bases from J, with 12 bases between. Germline CDR1 is SNHLY and CDR2 is FYNNEI. DNA for the CDR3: TGTGCCAGCAGTGTGGAGCGGAGTCCAGATACGCAGTATTTT. Its translation is CASSVERSPDTQYF.

The V gene is TRBV10-1, the J gene TRBJ1-1; D not certain. The CDR3 has 16 residues. CDR1 and CDR2 from the germline V gene are WNHNN and SYGVQD (reference sequence). V was pared by 0 bases and J by 1 base, with 12 bases between. CDR3 coding DNA: TGCGCCAGCAGTGAGTCGGACTTGCCCCCGAACACTGAAGCTTTCTTT. The encoded protein is CASSESDLPPNTEAFF.

The chain has TRBV7-3 and TRBJ1-2; D remains unclear. Trimming removed 0 bases at V and 4 bases at J, with 21 bases between. This CDR3 is built from 18 residues. Germline-derived CDR1 and CDR2 are SGHTA and FQGTGA. Written as DNA, the CDR3 is TGTGCCAGCAGCTTAACTCACCCACGAATTACAGAACCCTATGGCTACACCTTC. The encoded protein is CASSLTHPRITEPYGYTF.

The J gene is TRBJ1-3, the V gene TRBV5-1, with D maybe TRBD1 (5 bases). V was clipped by 4 bases and J by 2 bases, with 19 bases between them. This CDR3 has 17 amino acids. The germline CDR1 and CDR2 sequences are SGHRS and YFSETQ. This CDR3 reads CASSLRSRDSAGNTIYF. DNA for the CDR3: TGCGCCAGCAGCCTAAGGAGCAGGGACTCGGCTGGAAACACCATATATTTT.

The chain carries TRBV7-9 and TRBJ1-1; D may be TRBD1 (6 bases). There are 15 residues in the CDR3. Per germline, CDR1 SEHNR and CDR2 FQNEAQ (reference sequence). V lost 3 bases to trimming and J lost 1 base, with 12 bases between them. CDR3 DNA: TGTGCCAGCAGCTTTCAACGGACAGCGAACACTGAAGCTTTCTTT. Translated: CASSFQRTANTEAFF.

The rearrangement uses TRBV19 and TRBJ1-3; D uncertain. The CDR3 is made up of 13 amino acids. Germline CDR1 and CDR2: LNHDA and SQIVND (reference sequence). Trimming cost V 7 bases and J 3 bases, with 10 bases left between them. DNA of the CDR3: TGTGCCAGTACTTTCACCAGTGGAAACACCATATATTTT. Residues: CASTFTSGNTIYF. The complete variable domain, with remaining parts taken from reference TRBV19 and TRBJ1-3, reads DGGITQSPKYLFRKEGQNVTLSCEQNLNHDAMYWYRQDPGQGLRLIYYSQIVNDFQKGDIAEGYSVSREKKESFPLTVTSAQKNPTAFYLCASTFTSGNTIYFGEGSWLTVV.

The gene calls are TRBV7-2 and TRBJ1-2; D unclear. In germline, CDR1 is SGHTA, CDR2 FQGNSA. Trimming took 5 bases from V and 7 from J, leaving 20 bases between them. The CDR3 has 15 residues. The CDR3 region is CASSPSWEGFVGYTF. CDR3 nucleotide sequence: TGTGCCAGCAGCCCCAGCTGGGAGGGCTTCGTTGGCTACACCTTC.

The chain employs TRBV7-9 and TRBJ1-1; D perhaps matches TRBD1 (5 bases). V shed 5 bases and J shed 5 bases, with 15 bases lying between them. CDR3 length: 14 amino acids. Germline loops: CDR1 SEHNR, CDR2 FQNEAQ (reference sequence). The CDR3 here is CASSLDGGGTEAFF. The DNA for the CDR3 is TGTGCCAGCAGCCTGGACGGGGGAGGGACTGAAGCTTTCTTT.

The rearrangement links TRBV5-1 to TRBJ1-3; D gene unclear. CDR1 and CDR2 from the germline V gene are SGHRS and YFSETQ. The CDR3 covers 15 residues. V lost 0 bases to trimming and J lost 1 base, with 8 bases between them. This CDR3 is CASSLVGGSGNTIYF. For the CDR3, the DNA is TGCGCCAGCAGCTTGGTAGGCGGGTCTGGAAACACCATATATTTT. Full variable domain (outside the CDR3, taken from reference TRBV5-1 and TRBJ1-3): KAGVTQTPRYLIKTRGQQVTLSCSPISGHRSVSWYQQTPGQGLQFLFEYFSETQRNKGNFPGRFSGRQFSNSRSEMNVSTLELGDSALYLCASSLVGGSGNTIYFGEGSWLTVV.

This rearrangement joins TRBV11-2 to TRBJ2-2; no firm D call. Germline loops: CDR1 SGHAT, CDR2 FQNNGV. V was trimmed by 1 base and J by 5 bases, leaving 14 bases between them. The CDR3 totals 16 residues. The CDR3 region is CASSLAGSVGTGELFF. The CDR3, as DNA: TGTGCCAGCAGCTTAGCCGGGTCGGTCGGGACCGGGGAGCTGTTTTTT. Filled out from reference TRBV11-2 and TRBJ2-2, the complete variable domain reads EAGVAQSPRYKIIEKRQSVAFWCNPISGHATLYWYQQILGQGPKLLIQFQNNGVVDDSQLPKDRFSAERLKGVDSTLKIQPAKLEDSAVYLCASSLAGSVGTGELFFGEGSRLTVL.

The chain recombines TRBV2 with TRBJ2-2, with 7 nucleotides matching TRBD1. Germline V gene sequence: CDR1 SNHLY, CDR2 FYNNEI. The CDR3 spans 14 residues. V dropped 5 bases and J dropped 10; count of bases not matched to a gene: 10. The CDR3 loop is CASSMEQGSSELFF. CDR3 DNA sequence: TGTGCCAGCAGTATGGAACAGGGGAGTTCGGAGCTGTTTTTT.